This TCR beta chain was obtained from a study of blood T cell repertoires in COVID-19. As for the study in general: Samples of COVID-19 (acute and convalescent) were obtained from the United States, Italy and Spain.

The ends were cut back, 3 bases at V and 6 bases at J, with 6 bases in the middle. CDR1 is SGHRS and CDR2 is YFSETQ in the germline V gene. The CDR3 is 12 amino acids. The table came from immunoSEQ multiplex PCR; TCRdb's copy has only in-frame clones and leaves some out. This sample carries just over 650,000 clones, about nine tenths of them seen once, and the ten largest clones take roughly 0.25%. This TCR was sampled from a woman younger than 35 with acute or convalescent COVID-19. This chain links TRBV5-1 with TRBJ2-2; D call uncertain. The sequencing input was peripheral blood. This CDR3 is CASSYRSGELFF. The CDR3 region has the DNA TGCGCCAGCAGCTACCGGTCCGGGGAGCTGTTTTTT.